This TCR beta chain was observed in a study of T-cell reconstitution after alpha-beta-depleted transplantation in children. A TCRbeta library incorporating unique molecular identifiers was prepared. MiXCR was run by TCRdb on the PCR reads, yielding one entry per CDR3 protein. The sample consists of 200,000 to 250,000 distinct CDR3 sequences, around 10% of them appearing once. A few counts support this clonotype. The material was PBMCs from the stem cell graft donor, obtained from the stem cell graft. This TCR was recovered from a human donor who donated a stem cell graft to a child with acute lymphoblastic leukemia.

The DNA for the CDR3 is TGTGCCAGCAGCAGAGATAACAGGGGGCCTATCTACAATGAGCAGTTCTTC. As protein: CASSRDNRGPIYNEQFF. The V call is TRBV21-1, the J call TRBJ2-1; no DNA check was done on the table's D call, TRBD1. TRBV21-1 is reported as a pseudogene. This CDR3 spans 17 amino acids.